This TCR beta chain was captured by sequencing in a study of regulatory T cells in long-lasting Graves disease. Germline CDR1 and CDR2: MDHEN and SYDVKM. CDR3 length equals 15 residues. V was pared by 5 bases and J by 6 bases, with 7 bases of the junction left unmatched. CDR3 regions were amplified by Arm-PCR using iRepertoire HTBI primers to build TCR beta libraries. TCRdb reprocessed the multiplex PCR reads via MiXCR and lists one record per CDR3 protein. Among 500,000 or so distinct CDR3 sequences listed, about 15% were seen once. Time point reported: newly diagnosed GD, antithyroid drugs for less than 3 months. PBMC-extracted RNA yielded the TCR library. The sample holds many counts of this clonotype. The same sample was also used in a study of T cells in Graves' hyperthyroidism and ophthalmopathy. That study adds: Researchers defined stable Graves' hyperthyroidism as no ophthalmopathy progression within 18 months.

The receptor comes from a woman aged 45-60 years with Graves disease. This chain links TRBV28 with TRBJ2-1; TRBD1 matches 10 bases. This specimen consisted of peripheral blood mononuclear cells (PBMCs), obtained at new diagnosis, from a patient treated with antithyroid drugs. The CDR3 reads CASSPPGQGTNEQFF. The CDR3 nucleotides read TGTGCCAGCAGTCCGCCGGGACAGGGGACCAATGAGCAGTTCTTC.